This paragraph reports one T cell receptor beta chain. The CDR3 extends over 15 amino acids. V lost 9 bases and J 1 base, leaving 17 bases between the germline ends. Germline-derived CDR1 and CDR2 are MNHEY and SVGAGI. Seattle cases were enrolled at active infection and followed longitudinally. Per the original methods: Nucleated cell number was recorded as an estimate derived from reference gene primer amplification. Assay used: immunoSEQ multiplex PCR; TCRdb lists only in-frame clones, some missing. V and J calls and clone size follow that table, whereas D and trimming were derived from the DNA. Of about 74,000 clones listed, about nine tenths are singletons. This entry belongs to a study of blood T cell repertoires in COVID-19.

The V gene is TRBV6-5, the J gene TRBJ2-3; D gene unclear. Input material: peripheral blood. This receptor was obtained from a man aged 45-65 years with COVID-19, enrolled during active disease. The CDR3 DNA sequence: TGTGCCAGTAACCCCCAGAGGTCAGGCACAGATACGCAGTATTTT. It yields the protein CASNPQRSGTDTQYF.